This TCR beta chain stems from a study of blood T cells in healthy people across ages. Next came a second PCR, run for 7 to 11 cycles, which used a sample-barcoded 5' primer along with a J-beta primer mix. TCRdb called the 5' RACE reads again in MiXCR, with one record for every CDR3 protein. The sample shows approximately 1.5 million distinct CDR3 sequences, approximately 43% of them seen only once. Total RNA was extracted at no less than 6 micrograms per sample. Trimming at V came to 2 bases and at J to 7 bases, leaving 9 bases not matched to a gene. The CDR3 has 15 residues. What was sequenced was blood. This TCR was recovered from a woman between 18 and 30 years old in good health. The chain carries TRBV12-3 or TRBV12-4 and TRBJ2-7; 9 nucleotides match TRBD2. This CDR3 is CASSLIAGGHNEQYF. The CDR3 DNA reads as TGTGCCAGCAGTTTAATTGCGGGGGGGCACAATGAGCAGTACTTC.